One sample yielded the 13 T cell receptor beta chains listed below, sequenced in a study of T-cell memory formation after mild COVID-19 (dated by TCRdb to the early 2020s). The method was 5' RACE. The reads were generated on an Illumina NovaSeq 6000. The raw public reads went through TCRdb reprocessing: fastp at Q25, MiXCR clone calling, in-frame beta chains kept. Entries are consolidated by CDR3 protein sequence, retaining the most common genes and DNA. The sample contains almost 550,000 distinct CDR3 sequences, roughly 20% of them found a single time. The ten largest account for about an eighth of the sample. Material: PBMCs or a T cell subset sorted from them (not recorded which). Receptor source: an adult woman who had mild COVID-19 (a few samples of this study predate the infection). The sample titles of this study are shuffled in the database, so cell type and time point are left out; the donor was told from shared clones.

The chain recombines TRBV29-1 with TRBJ2-7, with TRBD2 as a possible D gene (5 bases). Trimming took off 6 bases at V and 2 bases at J, with 17 bases between the two ends. The CDR3 length is 14 residues. Per germline, CDR1 SQVTM and CDR2 ANQGSEA. The CDR3: CSVGGTLGPYEQYF. CDR3 nucleotide sequence: TGCAGCGTCGGAGGAACACTTGGACCCTACGAGCAGTACTTC.

This chain uses TRBV24-1 with TRBJ1-2; D not certain. The V end lost 2 bases, the J end lost 5 bases, and 8 bases lay between the germline ends. CDR3 length equals 13 residues. Germline V lookup: CDR1 KGHDR, CDR2 SFDVKD. The CDR3 nucleotides are TGTGCCACCAGTGATTCCGCCCAGTATGGCTACACCTTC. Translation: CATSDSAQYGYTF.

This clonotype has just a few counts. The CDR3 reads CASSHLGYGETQYF. The CDR3 coding sequence is TGTGCCAGCAGTCATCTCGGGTACGGGGAGACCCAGTACTTC. This rearrangement joins TRBV7-9 to TRBJ2-5, with D unresolved. V lost 6 bases and J 5 bases, leaving 16 bases between the germline ends. The CDR3 runs to 14 residues. The germline V gene has CDR1 SEHNR and CDR2 FQNEAQ (reference sequence).

DNA of the CDR3: TGTGCCAGCAGTTCCATCGGGGGGGTTAGTGAAAAACTGTTTTTT. Protein: CASSSIGGVSEKLFF. The gene calls are TRBV6-5 and TRBJ1-4, with D tentatively TRBD1 (5 bases). V was pared by 4 bases and J by 7 bases, with 16 bases between. Germline V gene sequence: CDR1 MNHEY, CDR2 SVGAGI. The CDR3 loop spans 15 amino acids.

There are a few counts of this clonotype. J is TRBJ1-1 and V is TRBV9; D ambiguous. The CDR3 totals 15 residues. Trimming shortened V by 3 bases and J by 3 bases, and 15 bases separated the two germline ends. Germline lookup yields CDR1 SGDLS and CDR2 YYNGEE. This chain's CDR3 is CASSANTDGDTEAFF. CDR3 nucleotides: TGTGCCAGCAGCGCCAACACAGATGGGGACACTGAAGCTTTCTTT.

This clonotype was seen only a few times. The chain is built from TRBV18 and TRBJ2-3; 10 nucleotides align to TRBD2. Unmatched junction bases numbered 5, after V lost 3 bases and J lost 2 bases. Germline V gene lookup returns CDR1 KGHSH and CDR2 LQKENI. The CDR3 covers 16 residues. The CDR3 spells CASSPRTSGVTDTQYF. In DNA form, the CDR3 reads TGTGCCAGCTCACCTCGGACTAGCGGAGTCACAGATACGCAGTATTTT.

The rearrangement uses TRBV4-3 and TRBJ1-1; no definite D call. The CDR3 length is 15 residues. Germline-derived CDR1 and CDR2 are LGHNA and YSLEER. Trimming removed 1 base at V and 2 bases at J, with 11 bases between. The CDR3 here is CASSQAEADNTEAFF. The CDR3 nucleotides read TGCGCCAGCAGCCAAGCGGAGGCTGACAACACTGAAGCTTTCTTT.

This clonotype was found many times. V gene TRBV7-9 combines with J gene TRBJ2-1; D unresolved. Trimming removed 5 bases at V and 6 bases at J, with 5 bases between. CDR1 is SEHNR and CDR2 is FQNEAQ in the germline V gene (reference sequence). CDR3 length: 11 amino acids. The CDR3 sequence: CASSPANEQFF. DNA of the CDR3: TGTGCCAGCAGCCCTGCCAATGAGCAGTTCTTC.

The chain employs TRBV7-6 and TRBJ2-7, with no clear D. The length of the CDR3 is 17 residues. Trimming removed 0 bases from V and 0 bases from J, with 15 bases in between. Looked up from germline, CDR1 is SGHVS and CDR2 is FNYEAQ. CDR3 protein: CASSLANSPGISYEQYF. As DNA, the CDR3 is TGTGCCAGCAGCTTAGCAAACTCGCCTGGGATCTCCTACGAGCAGTACTTC. The full variable domain, completed using reference TRBV7-6 and TRBJ2-7, is GAGVSQSPRYKVTKRGQDVALRCDPISGHVSLYWYRQALGQGPEFLTYFNYEAQQDKSGLPNDRFSAERPEGSISTLTIQRTEQRDSAMYRCASSLANSPGISYEQYFGPGTRLTVT.

The chain recombines TRBV27 with TRBJ1-6; 11 positions match TRBD1. The V gene's germline CDR1 is MNHEY and CDR2 SMNVEV (reference sequence). The CDR3 runs to 16 residues. V dropped 5 bases and J dropped 7; count of bases not matched to a gene: 7. The CDR3 is CASSTIRTGGNSPLHF. The CDR3 DNA reads TGTGCCAGCAGTACTATTCGGACAGGGGGCAATTCACCCCTCCACTTT.

This chain connects TRBV24-1 to TRBJ1-2; D is undetermined. Trimming removed 2 bases at V and 2 bases at J, with 8 bases between. The CDR3 is 14 amino acids. CDR1 is KGHDR and CDR2 is SFDVKD in the germline V gene. CDR3 loop: CATSDYGGNYGYTF. CDR3 DNA sequence: TGTGCCACCAGTGATTATGGAGGAAACTATGGCTACACCTTC.

This sequence joins TRBV20-1 and TRBJ2-7; D gene uncertain. V was trimmed by 0 bases and J by 0 bases, leaving 12 bases between them. The CDR3 is 15 amino acids. Germline values: CDR1 DFQATT, CDR2 SNEGSKA (reference sequence). The CDR3 loop reads CSARDVSAFSYEQYF. The DNA of the CDR3 is TGCAGTGCTAGAGATGTCAGCGCATTCTCCTACGAGCAGTACTTC.

The DNA of the CDR3 is TGTGCCAGCAGCCAAGATGGGCGGCCGGGACTAGGACTTTGCAATGAGCAGTTCTTC. This codes for CASSQDGRPGLGLCNEQFF. The rearrangement joins TRBV3-2 to TRBJ2-1; the table's D gene call, TRBD2, was not cross checked with the DNA. TRBV3-2 is annotated as a pseudogene. This CDR3 has 19 residues.